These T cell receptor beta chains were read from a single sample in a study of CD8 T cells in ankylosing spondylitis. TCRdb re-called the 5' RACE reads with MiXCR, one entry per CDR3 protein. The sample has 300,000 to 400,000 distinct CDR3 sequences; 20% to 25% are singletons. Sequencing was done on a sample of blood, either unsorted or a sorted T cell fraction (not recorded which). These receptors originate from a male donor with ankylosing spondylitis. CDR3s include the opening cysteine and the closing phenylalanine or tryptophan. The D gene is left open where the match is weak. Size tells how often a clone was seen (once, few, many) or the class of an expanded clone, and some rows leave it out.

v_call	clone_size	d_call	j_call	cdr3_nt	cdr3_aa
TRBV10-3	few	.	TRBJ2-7	TGTGCCATCAGTGAGCCCACGGGGACCTACGAGCAGTACTTC	CAISEPTGTYEQYF
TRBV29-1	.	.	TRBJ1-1	TGCAGCGCCCCATCTGGGGGCGCCGACACTGAAGCTTTCTTT	CSAPSGGADTEAFF
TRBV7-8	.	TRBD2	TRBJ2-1	TGTGCCAGCAGCTTCCTTAGCGGGAGGGCCGCCAATGAGCAGTTCTTC	CASSFLSGRAANEQFF
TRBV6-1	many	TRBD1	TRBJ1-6	TGTGCCAGCAGCACGGGACAGATAAGGTCACCCCTCCACTTT	CASSTGQIRSPLHF
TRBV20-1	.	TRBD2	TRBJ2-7	TGCAGTGCTTCCTCCGGGAGGGGTAGCTCCTACGAGCAGTACTTC	CSASSGRGSSYEQYF
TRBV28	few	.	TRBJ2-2	TGTGCCAGCAGTTTTACAGGGTACGCCGGGGAGCTGTTTTTT	CASSFTGYAGELFF
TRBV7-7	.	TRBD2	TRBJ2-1	TGTGCCAGCAGCTTGGGACTAGCGGACATCAATGAGCAGTTCTTC	CASSLGLADINEQFF
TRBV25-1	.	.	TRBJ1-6	TGTGCCAGCCGGCGTTCTCAGGATAATTCACCCCTCCACTTT	CASRRSQDNSPLHF
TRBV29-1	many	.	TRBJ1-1	TGCAGCGTTGAAGATCAGTATGGGACGCCGACAGGCATGAACACTGAAGCTTTCTTT	CSVEDQYGTPTGMNTEAFF
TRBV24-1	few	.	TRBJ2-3	TGTGCCACCAGTGACCCTGACACAGATACGCAGTATTTT	CATSDPDTDTQYF
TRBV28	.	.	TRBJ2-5	TGTGCCAGCAGTCCTTATTATGGGACACGGCAAGGGGAGACCCAGTACTTC	CASSPYYGTRQGETQYF
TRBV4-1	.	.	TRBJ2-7	TGCGCCAGCAGCCAGATTGGACAGAGATACGAGCAGTACTTC	CASSQIGQRYEQYF
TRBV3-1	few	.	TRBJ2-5	TGTGCCAGCAGCCAAGACCACCAGGGCCAAGAGACCCAGTACTTC	CASSQDHQGQETQYF
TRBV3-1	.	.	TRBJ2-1	TGTGCCAGCAGCCAAGGGGCTAGCCCTTCGGATGAGCAGTTCTTC	CASSQGASPSDEQFF
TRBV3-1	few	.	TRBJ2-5	TGTGCCAGCAGCCAAGTCCGTCTTGAGACCCAGTACTTC	CASSQVRLETQYF
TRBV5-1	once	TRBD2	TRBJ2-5	TGCGCCAGCAGCTTGGGCACTAGCGGGGTGGAGACCCAGTACTTC	CASSLGTSGVETQYF
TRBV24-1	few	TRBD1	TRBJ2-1	TGTGCCACCAGTGATGCAGGGACAGGGGGGAACAATGAGCAGTTCTTC	CATSDAGTGGNNEQFF
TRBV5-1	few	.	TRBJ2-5	TGCGCCAGCAGCATCCCTGTTACCGACGGTCTAACCCAGTACTTC	CASSIPVTDGLTQYF
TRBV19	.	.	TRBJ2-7	TGTGCCAGTAGACGAGAAGCATGGGGCGAGCAGTACTTC	CASRREAWGEQYF
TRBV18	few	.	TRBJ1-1	TGTGCCAGCTCACCGAGCGGGGGTGGCACTGAAGCTTTCTTT	CASSPSGGGTEAFF
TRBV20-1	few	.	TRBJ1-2	TGCAGTGCTGTACGGGGTCCTTATGGCTACACCTTC	CSAVRGPYGYTF
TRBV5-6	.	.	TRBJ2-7	TGTGCCAGCAGCTTGAAGGGTGGCTACGAGCAGTACTTC	CASSLKGGYEQYF
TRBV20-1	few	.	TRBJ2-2	TGCAGTGCTAGAGATCAACAGGGAGCCGGGGAGCTGTTTTTT	CSARDQQGAGELFF
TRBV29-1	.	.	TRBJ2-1	TGCAGCGTTGGGGGCGGAGCGAATGAGCAGTTCTTC	CSVGGGANEQFF
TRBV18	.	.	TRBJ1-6	TGTGCCAGCTCACCGTCACAAGGCGAAAGGTCACCCCTCCACTTT	CASSPSQGERSPLHF
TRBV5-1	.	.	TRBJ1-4	TGCGCCACCGGGACGGGTGATAATGAAAAACTGTTTTTT	CATGTGDNEKLFF
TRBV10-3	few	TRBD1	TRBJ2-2	TGTGCCACCGACGGACAGGGAAGAAGCACCGGGGAGCTGTTTTTT	CATDGQGRSTGELFF
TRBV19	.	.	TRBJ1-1	TGTGCCAGTAGTTCCACCGGGGCCCTAGACACTGAAGCTTTCTTT	CASSSTGALDTEAFF
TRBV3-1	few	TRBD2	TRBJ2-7	TGTGCCAGCAGCCAGCGGGGGTACCACGAGCAGTACTTC	CASSQRGYHEQYF
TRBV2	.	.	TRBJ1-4	TGTGCCAGCATCCGGGGACGGAGTAATGAAAAACTGTTTTTT	CASIRGRSNEKLFF
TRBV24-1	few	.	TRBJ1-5	TGTGCCACCAGTGATTTTAGTCAGCCCCAGCATTTT	CATSDFSQPQHF
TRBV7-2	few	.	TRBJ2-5	TGTGCCAGCACCAAGGGGACGCCTCAAGAGACCCAGTACTTC	CASTKGTPQETQYF
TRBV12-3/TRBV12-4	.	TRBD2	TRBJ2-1	TGTGCCAGCAGGGGCGGACTAGCGGGCCGAACCTACAATGAGCAGTTCTTC	CASRGGLAGRTYNEQFF
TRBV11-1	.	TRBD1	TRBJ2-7	TGTGCCAGCAGCTTCGGTCCACACGGGACAGGAGCCTACGAGCAGTACTTC	CASSFGPHGTGAYEQYF
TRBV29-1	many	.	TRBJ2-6	TGCAGCGTTAGGGGCTCTGGGGCCAACGTCCTGACTTTC	CSVRGSGANVLTF
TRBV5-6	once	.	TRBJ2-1	TGTGCCAGCAGCGCAACCTCGGAGCGGACCACCTACAATGAGCAGTTCTTC	CASSATSERTTYNEQFF
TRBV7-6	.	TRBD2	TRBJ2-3	TGTGCCAGCAGCCCATGGGCGGGGGAACAGGGCACAGATACGCAGTATTTT	CASSPWAGEQGTDTQYF
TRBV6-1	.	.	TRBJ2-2	TGTGCCAGCAGTGAAGTGGTCACCGGGGAGCTGTTTTTT	CASSEVVTGELFF
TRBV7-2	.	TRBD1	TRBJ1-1	TGTGCCAGCAGCAAGACAGGGATCGGAACTGAAGCTTTCTTT	CASSKTGIGTEAFF
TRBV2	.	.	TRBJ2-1	TGTGCCAGCAGTGAAGCTATCCTTTCGTACAATGAGCAGTTCTTC	CASSEAILSYNEQFF
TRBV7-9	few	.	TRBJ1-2	TGTGCCAGCAGCTTCCGAAAATACTATGGCTACACCTTC	CASSFRKYYGYTF
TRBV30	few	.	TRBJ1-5	TGTGCCTGGAGCCGCGGGACAAATAGCAATCAGCCCCAGCATTTT	CAWSRGTNSNQPQHF
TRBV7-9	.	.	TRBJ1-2	TGTGCCAGCAGCTTAGTTTGGTCAAATACTGGCTACACCTTC	CASSLVWSNTGYTF
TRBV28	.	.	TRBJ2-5	TGTGCCAGCAGTAGACGATCGGGCGGGGAAGAAGAGACCCAGTACTTC	CASSRRSGGEEETQYF
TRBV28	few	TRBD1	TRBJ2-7	TGTGCCAGCAGTACCTACAGGGGGCTCTACGAGCAGTACTTC	CASSTYRGLYEQYF
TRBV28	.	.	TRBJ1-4	TGTGCCAGCCTTCGCACTACGGACACTAATGAAAAACTGTTTTTT	CASLRTTDTNEKLFF
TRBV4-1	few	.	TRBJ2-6	TGCGCCAGCAGCCAAGATCTCTTCGCCGGGGCCAACGTCCTGACTTTC	CASSQDLFAGANVLTF
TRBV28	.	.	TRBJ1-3	TGTGCCAGCAGTCCCCTGGTCGGGGGATTGAGAAACACCATATATTTT	CASSPLVGGLRNTIYF
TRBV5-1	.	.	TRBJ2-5	TGCGCCAGCAGCTTGGTTAGTGATGAGGAGACCCAGTACTTC	CASSLVSDEETQYF
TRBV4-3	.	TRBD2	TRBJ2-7	TGCGCCAGCAGCCAAGCCCTAGCGGACTTCTACGAGCAGTACTTC	CASSQALADFYEQYF
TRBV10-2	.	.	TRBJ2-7	TGCGCCAGCAGTGAGGTCCCCCGGTCCGAGCAGTACTTC	CASSEVPRSEQYF
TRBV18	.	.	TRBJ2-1	TGTGCCAGCTCACCCGGACTAGCGCAACAGGGGGGCTCCTACAATGAGCAGTTCTTC	CASSPGLAQQGGSYNEQFF
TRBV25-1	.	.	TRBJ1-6	TGTGCCAGCAGCGGGGATTTCAGCTCCTATAATTCACCCCTCCACTTT	CASSGDFSSYNSPLHF
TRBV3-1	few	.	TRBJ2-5	TGTGCCAGCAGCCAGGAAAGGCGAGAGACCCAGTACTTC	CASSQERRETQYF